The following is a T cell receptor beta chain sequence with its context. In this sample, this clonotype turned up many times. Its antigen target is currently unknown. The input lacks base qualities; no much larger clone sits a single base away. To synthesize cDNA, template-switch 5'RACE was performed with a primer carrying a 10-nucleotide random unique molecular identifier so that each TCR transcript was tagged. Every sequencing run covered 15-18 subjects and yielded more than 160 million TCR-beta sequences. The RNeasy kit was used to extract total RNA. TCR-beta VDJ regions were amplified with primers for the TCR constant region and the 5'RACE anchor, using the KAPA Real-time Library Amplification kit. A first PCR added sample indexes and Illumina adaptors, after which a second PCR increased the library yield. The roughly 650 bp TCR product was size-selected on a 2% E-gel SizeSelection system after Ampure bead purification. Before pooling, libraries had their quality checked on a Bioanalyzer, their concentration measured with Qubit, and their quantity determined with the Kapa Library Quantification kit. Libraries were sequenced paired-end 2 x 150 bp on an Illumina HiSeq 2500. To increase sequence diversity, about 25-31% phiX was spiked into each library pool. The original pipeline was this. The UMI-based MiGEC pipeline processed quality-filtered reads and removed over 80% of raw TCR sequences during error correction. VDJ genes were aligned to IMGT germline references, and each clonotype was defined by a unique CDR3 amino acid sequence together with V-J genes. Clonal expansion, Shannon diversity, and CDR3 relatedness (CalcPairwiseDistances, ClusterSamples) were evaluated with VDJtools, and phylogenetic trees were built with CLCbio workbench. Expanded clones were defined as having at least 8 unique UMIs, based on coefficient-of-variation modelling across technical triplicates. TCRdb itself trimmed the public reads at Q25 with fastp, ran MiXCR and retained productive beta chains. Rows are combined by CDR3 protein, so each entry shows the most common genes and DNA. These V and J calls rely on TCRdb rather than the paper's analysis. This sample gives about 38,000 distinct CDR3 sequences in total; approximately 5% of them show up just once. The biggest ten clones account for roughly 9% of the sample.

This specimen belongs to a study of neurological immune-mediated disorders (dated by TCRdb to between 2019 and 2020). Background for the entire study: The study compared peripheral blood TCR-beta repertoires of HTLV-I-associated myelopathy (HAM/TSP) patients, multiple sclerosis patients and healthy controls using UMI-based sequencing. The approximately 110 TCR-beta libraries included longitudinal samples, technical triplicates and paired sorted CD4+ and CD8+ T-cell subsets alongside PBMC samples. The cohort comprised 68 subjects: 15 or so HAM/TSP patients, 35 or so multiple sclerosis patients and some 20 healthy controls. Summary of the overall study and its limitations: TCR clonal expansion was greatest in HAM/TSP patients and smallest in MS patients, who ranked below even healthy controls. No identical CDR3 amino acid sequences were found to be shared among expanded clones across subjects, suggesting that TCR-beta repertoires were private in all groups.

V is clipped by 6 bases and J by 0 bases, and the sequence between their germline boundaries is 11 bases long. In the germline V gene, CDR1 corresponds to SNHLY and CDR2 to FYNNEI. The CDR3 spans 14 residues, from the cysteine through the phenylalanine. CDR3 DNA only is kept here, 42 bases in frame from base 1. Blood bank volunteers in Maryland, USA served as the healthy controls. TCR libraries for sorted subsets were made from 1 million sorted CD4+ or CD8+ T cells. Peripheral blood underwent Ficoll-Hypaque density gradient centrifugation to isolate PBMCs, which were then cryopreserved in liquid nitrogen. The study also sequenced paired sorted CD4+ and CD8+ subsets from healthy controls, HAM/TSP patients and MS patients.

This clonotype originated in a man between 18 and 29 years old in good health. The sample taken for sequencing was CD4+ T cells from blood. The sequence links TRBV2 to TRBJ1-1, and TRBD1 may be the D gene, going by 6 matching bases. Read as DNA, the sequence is TGTGCCAGCAGAGCCGGACAGTTGAACACTGAAGCTTTCTTT. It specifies CASRAGQLNTEAFF.